Following are 31 T cell receptor beta chains from one sample sequenced in a study of control samples from healthy donors and cancer patients. The data were produced by immunoSEQ multiplex PCR, yet TCRdb's version contains in-frame clones alone and is incomplete. The sample consists of about 130,000 clones, approximately 90% of them appearing once. The sequenced sample consisted of blood. These receptor sequences come from a man aged 18 to 29 in good health.

CDR3 DNA: TGTGCCAGTTCCGGGACTAGCGAAGACGAGCAGTACTTC. It yields the protein CASSGTSEDEQYF. The V gene is TRBV27, the J gene TRBJ2-7; 10 bases agree with TRBD2. The CDR3 totals 13 residues. The germline V gene has CDR1 MNHEY and CDR2 SMNVEV (reference sequence). V lost 9 bases and J lost 5; bases outside the gene matches: 7.

This chain connects TRBV11-2 to TRBJ2-5, with no clear D. Trimming took off 2 bases at V and 5 bases at J, with 15 bases between the two ends. Germline CDR1 and CDR2: SGHAT and FQNNGV. The CDR3 runs to 15 residues. Written as DNA, the CDR3 is TGTGCCAGCAGCTTAAATCGGGCCGGCGTGGAGACCCAGTACTTC. This sequence encodes CASSLNRAGVETQYF.

The rearrangement joins TRBV10-2 to TRBJ2-1, with a weak D call TRBD2 (6 bases). Trimming cost V 4 bases and J 2 bases, with 15 bases left between them. Per germline, CDR1 WSHSY and CDR2 SAAADI. CDR3 length: 16 residues. This CDR3 reads CASSGAGPGAYNEQFF. The CDR3 nucleotides read TGCGCCAGCAGTGGGGCGGGCCCGGGGGCCTACAATGAGCAGTTCTTC.

The rearrangement uses TRBV6-5 and TRBJ2-3; D remains unclear. Germline values: CDR1 MNHEY, CDR2 SVGAGI. Deletions cut 2 bases from V and 2 bases from J, with 11 bases between. The CDR3 is made up of 15 amino acids. The CDR3 nucleotides are TGTGCCAGCAGTTACAATGGGCTGTACACAGATACGCAGTATTTT. Translated, it gives CASSYNGLYTDTQYF.

V and J are TRBV6-2 or TRBV6-3 and TRBJ2-1, with D unclear. V was pared by 2 bases and J by 4 bases, with 9 bases between. The CDR3 is 14 residues long. Germline V lookup: CDR1 MNHEY, CDR2 SVGEGT. CDR3 sequence reads: CASSYPQPYNEQFF. The DNA of the CDR3 is TGTGCCAGCAGTTACCCCCAGCCGTACAATGAGCAGTTCTTC.

This clone appeared a few times. V gene TRBV9 combines with J gene TRBJ1-6; 7 nucleotides match TRBD1. J gave up 9 bases and V 8 bases, and 5 bases lay outside the gene matches. Germline V gene sequence: CDR1 SGDLS, CDR2 YYNGEE. The CDR3 has 12 residues. CDR3 sequence: CASARGVSPLHF. CDR3 DNA: TGTGCCAGTGCCAGGGGGGTTTCACCCCTCCACTTT.

The chain uses TRBV10-3 and TRBJ2-7, with TRBD2 as a possible D gene (6 bases). Germline V lookup: CDR1 ENHRY, CDR2 SYGVKD. The germline V and J ends were trimmed by 6 bases and 3 bases, with 12 bases remaining between them. The CDR3 covers 13 residues. The CDR3 loop is CAIRGLSDYEQYF. The CDR3 bases are TGTGCCATCAGGGGACTTTCGGACTACGAGCAGTACTTC.

The V and J genes are TRBV7-8 and TRBJ1-3; 7 bases are shared with TRBD1. Germline V CDR1 and CDR2: SGHVS, FQNEAQ. Trimming removed 5 bases from V and 0 bases from J; junction bases left unmatched: 13. The CDR3 length is 18 residues. DNA of the CDR3: TGTGCCAGCAGCCTTCGGACAGGCATGAAAAGCTCTGGAAACACCATATATTTT. Its translation: CASSLRTGMKSSGNTIYF.

The chain joins TRBV7-6 to TRBJ2-7, with D possibly being TRBD1 (5 bases). Trimming stripped 5 bases from V and 6 bases from J, with 14 bases between. Germline assignment: CDR1 SGHVS and CDR2 FNYEAQ. The CDR3 covers 13 residues. The CDR3: CASSAPGHTEQYF. The CDR3 coding sequence is TGTGCCAGCAGCGCTCCCGGACACACCGAGCAGTACTTC.

A word on this clone: Other DNA sequences within the sample encode an identical CDR3. The chain has TRBV6-5 and TRBJ1-3, with 8 bases matching TRBD1. J lost 9 bases, V lost 2 bases, and 6 bases had no gene match. This CDR3 is 14 amino acids long. CDR1 is MNHEY, CDR2 SVGAGI, per germline. The CDR3 spells CASSYRDRQGTIYF. In nucleotides, the CDR3 is TGTGCCAGCAGTTACCGGGACAGGCAGGGCACCATATATTTT.

The J gene is TRBJ1-5, the V gene TRBV12-3 or TRBV12-4; D unclear. This CDR3 is 13 amino acids long. With 3 bases removed from V and 0 bases from J, the gap between germline ends came to 3 bases. This CDR3 is CASSFLSNQPQHF. The CDR3 DNA is TGTGCCAGCAGTTTTCTTAGCAATCAGCCCCAGCATTTT.

The chain uses TRBV6-2 or TRBV6-3 and TRBJ2-5; D ambiguous. This CDR3 has 11 residues. With 5 bases removed from V and 5 bases from J, the gap between germline ends came to 6 bases. Per germline, CDR1 MNHEY and CDR2 SVGEGT. CDR3 DNA: TGTGCCAGCAGTGCGACGGAGACCCAGTACTTC. Its translation is CASSATETQYF.

The V call is TRBV27, the J call TRBJ1-1; TRBD1 matches at 8 bases. J was trimmed by 5 bases and V by 0 bases; bases with no gene match: 5. This CDR3 contains 15 residues. Germline values: CDR1 MNHEY, CDR2 SMNVEV (reference sequence). Written as DNA, the CDR3 is TGTGCCAGCAGTTTATCCCGGACAGGGAAGACTGAAGCTTTCTTT. It yields the protein CASSLSRTGKTEAFF.

The J gene is TRBJ1-2, the V gene TRBV10-3, with TRBD1 identical over 10 bases. Germline trimming cut 7 bases from V and 6 bases from J; bases unmatched to any gene: 14. Germline V CDR1 and CDR2: ENHRY, SYGVKD. CDR3 length equals 16 residues. CDR3 in amino acids: CAIIADRGVPRDGYTF. The DNA of the CDR3 is TGTGCCATCATAGCGGACAGGGGGGTTCCGCGGGATGGCTACACCTTC.

The chain recombines TRBV7-9 with TRBJ1-1, with 9 bases identical to TRBD1. In germline, CDR1 is SEHNR, CDR2 FQNEAQ (reference sequence). V lost 5 bases to trimming and J lost 0 bases; unmatched junction nucleotides: 4. The CDR3 runs to 15 residues. The CDR3 DNA follows: TGTGCCAGCAGCATTACAGGGGGCATGAACACTGAAGCTTTCTTT. Its translation is CASSITGGMNTEAFF. The entire variable domain, with the rest obtained from reference TRBV7-9 and TRBJ1-1, is as follows: DTGVSQNPRHKITKRGQNVTFRCDPISEHNRLYWYRQTLGQGPEFLTYFQNEAQLEKSRLLSDRFSAERPKGSFSTLEIQRTEQGDSAMYLCASSITGGMNTEAFFGQGTRLTVV.

The chain combines TRBV28 with TRBJ1-1, with D perhaps matching TRBD1 (5 bases). The CDR3 length is 15 residues. Trimming stripped 3 bases from V and 4 bases from J, with 15 bases between. From germline, CDR1 is MDHEN and CDR2 SYDVKM. The DNA for the CDR3 is TGTGCCAGCAGTTTTTACACAGGTCGCGGCACTGAAGCTTTCTTT. This codes for CASSFYTGRGTEAFF. Variable domain in full (rest from reference TRBV28 and TRBJ1-1): DVKVTQSSRYLVKRTGEKVFLECVQDMDHENMFWYRQDPGLGLRLIYFSYDVKMKEKGDIPEGYSVSREKKERFSLILESASTNQTSMYLCASSFYTGRGTEAFFGQGTRLTVV.

This sequence joins TRBV6-5 and TRBJ2-5; D uncertain. This CDR3 is built from 13 residues. The V gene's germline CDR1 is MNHEY and CDR2 SVGAGI. The V gene lost 3 bases and the J gene lost 2 bases, with 7 bases spanning the gap. The CDR3 is CASSYYTQETQYF. CDR3 nucleotides: TGTGCCAGCAGTTATTACACGCAAGAGACCCAGTACTTC.

This rearrangement joins TRBV29-1 to TRBJ1-2, with 7 bases lining up with TRBD1. The trim removed 5 bases at V and 7 bases at J, leaving 4 bases unmatched. The CDR3 totals 11 residues. Germline loops: CDR1 SQVTM, CDR2 ANQGSEA. This chain's CDR3 is CSVPRGAGYTF. The CDR3 DNA reads TGCAGCGTTCCCAGGGGGGCTGGCTACACCTTC.

This rearrangement joins TRBV19 to TRBJ1-2; TRBD1 matches 8 bases. Germline lookup yields CDR1 LNHDA and CDR2 SQIVND (reference sequence). This CDR3 region has 15 residues. Losses at the gene ends were 5 bases for V and 3 bases for J; bases not matched to a gene: 8. In DNA form, the CDR3 reads TGTGCCAGTAGTGTAAGGGGACAGGAGCACTATGGCTACACCTTC. It specifies CASSVRGQEHYGYTF.

This chain uses TRBV7-9 with TRBJ2-7; no reliable D call. With 5 bases removed from V and 3 bases from J, the gap between germline ends came to 17 bases. Germline CDR1 reads SEHNR; CDR2 reads FQNEAQ (reference sequence). The CDR3 consists of 15 residues. As DNA, the CDR3 is TGTGCCAGCAGCGCTTTGGTCAGTAGAAGCTACGAGCAGTACTTC. It yields the protein CASSALVSRSYEQYF.

The chain is built from TRBV5-1 and TRBJ2-1, with TRBD1 matching over 8 bases. The CDR3 loop spans 15 amino acids. The germline CDR1 and CDR2 sequences are SGHRS and YFSETQ. The J segment lost 5 bases and the V segment lost 2 bases, leaving 6 bases of the junction unmatched. In DNA form, the CDR3 reads TGCGCCAGCAGCTTCCAGGACAGGGCGGACAATGAGCAGTTCTTC. Protein sequence: CASSFQDRADNEQFF.

The rearrangement links TRBV11-2 to TRBJ2-5, with 9 bases that match TRBD1. There are 14 residues in the CDR3. The J segment lost 3 bases and the V segment lost 5 bases, leaving 4 bases of the junction unmatched. CDR1 is SGHAT, CDR2 FQNNGV, per germline. The CDR3 loop is CASSPGTGKETQYF. The CDR3 coding sequence is TGTGCCAGCAGCCCCGGGACAGGGAAAGAGACCCAGTACTTC.

The chain joins TRBV10-3 to TRBJ1-3, with D possibly TRBD1 on 6 matching bases. Germline V CDR1 and CDR2: ENHRY, SYGVKD. The length of the CDR3 is 15 residues. Trimming stripped 6 bases from V and 0 bases from J, with 12 bases between. CDR3 loop: CAIRLTGRSGNTIYF. Written as DNA, the CDR3 is TGTGCCATCAGATTGACAGGCCGCTCTGGAAACACCATATATTTT.

The chain has TRBV4-1 and TRBJ2-2; maybe TRBD2 (6 bases). Germline CDR1 MGHRA, CDR2 YSYEKL. CDR3 length: 14 amino acids. V lost 3 bases, J lost 6 bases, and 11 bases lay in between. In DNA, the CDR3 is TGCGCCAGCAGCCAGTGGAGGGTTTCCGGGGAGCTGTTTTTT. This encodes CASSQWRVSGELFF.

The chain recombines TRBV5-4 with TRBJ2-3; 8 positions agree with TRBD1. This CDR3 is built from 17 residues. CDR1 and CDR2 from the germline V gene are SGHNT and YYREEE (reference sequence). J was trimmed by 4 bases and V by 0 bases; bases with no gene match: 10. In nucleotides, the CDR3 is TGTGCCAGCAGCTTGGCGACCGGGACAGGAGTAGCAGATACGCAGTATTTT. This translates into CASSLATGTGVADTQYF.

The chain uses TRBV9 and TRBJ1-1, with 7 bases that match TRBD1. Trimming cost V 2 bases and J 4 bases; bases outside gene matches: 5. The CDR3 extends over 14 amino acids. CDR1 and CDR2 from the germline V gene are SGDLS and YYNGEE. CDR3 sequence: CASSVKPGGTEAFF. For the CDR3, the DNA is TGTGCCAGCAGCGTTAAACCAGGGGGCACTGAAGCTTTCTTT. Full variable domain (missing parts from reference TRBV9 and TRBJ1-1): DSGVTQTPKHLITATGQRVTLRCSPRSGDLSVYWYQQSLDQGLQFLIQYYNGEERAKGNILERFSAQQFPDLHSELNLSSLELGDSALYFCASSVKPGGTEAFFGQGTRLTVV.

The chain is built from TRBV6-5 and TRBJ1-6; 10 bases are a match to TRBD1. CDR1 and CDR2 (germline): MNHEY, SVGAGI. J lost 5 bases, V lost 7 bases, and 2 bases had no gene match. The CDR3 runs to 14 residues. CDR3: CASTGQGDNSPLHF. The CDR3 DNA is TGTGCCAGCACCGGACAGGGGGATAATTCACCCCTCCACTTT.

This chain joins TRBV12-3 or TRBV12-4 and TRBJ1-2, with no clear D. This CDR3 region has 13 residues. V was pared by 3 bases and J by 5 bases, with 10 bases between. This chain's CDR3 is CASSLSQHYGYTF. As DNA, the CDR3 is TGTGCCAGCAGTTTGTCCCAGCATTATGGCTACACCTTC.

The chain carries TRBV5-4 and TRBJ2-5; 13 positions match TRBD2. The CDR3 is made up of 18 amino acids. Germline V lookup: CDR1 SGHNT, CDR2 YYREEE (reference sequence). V was pared by 1 base and J by 6 bases, with 12 bases of the junction left unmatched. The CDR3 is CASSLSGLAGAGGKTQYF. The CDR3 bases are TGTGCCAGCAGCTTGTCCGGACTAGCGGGGGCCGGGGGGAAGACCCAGTACTTC.

A single count supports this clone. V is TRBV18 and J is TRBJ2-7; D is unresolved. The CDR3 consists of 14 residues. CDR1 and CDR2 from the germline V gene are KGHSH and LQKENI. V lost 1 base, J lost 1 base, and 8 bases lay in between. CDR3 residues: CASSPQGLSYEQYF. Here the CDR3 DNA reads TGTGCCAGCTCACCACAAGGGCTATCCTACGAGCAGTACTTC. Full variable domain (rest looked up from reference TRBV18 and TRBJ2-7): NAGVMQNPRHLVRRRGQEARLRCSPMKGHSHVYWYRQLPEEGLKFMVYLQKENIIDESGMPKERFSAEFPKEGPSILRIQQVVRGDSAAYFCASSPQGLSYEQYFGPGTRLTVT.

This clone was picked up a small number of times. The chain carries TRBV10-3 and TRBJ2-3; possible D gene TRBD2, 7 bases. Trimming removed 3 bases at V and 8 bases at J, with 24 bases between. This CDR3 has 17 amino acids. CDR1 and CDR2 from the germline V gene are ENHRY and SYGVKD. CDR3 in amino acids: CAISDSQGGGWGGTQYF. The CDR3 nucleotides read TGTGCCATCAGTGACTCACAGGGCGGGGGATGGGGTGGTACGCAGTATTTT.